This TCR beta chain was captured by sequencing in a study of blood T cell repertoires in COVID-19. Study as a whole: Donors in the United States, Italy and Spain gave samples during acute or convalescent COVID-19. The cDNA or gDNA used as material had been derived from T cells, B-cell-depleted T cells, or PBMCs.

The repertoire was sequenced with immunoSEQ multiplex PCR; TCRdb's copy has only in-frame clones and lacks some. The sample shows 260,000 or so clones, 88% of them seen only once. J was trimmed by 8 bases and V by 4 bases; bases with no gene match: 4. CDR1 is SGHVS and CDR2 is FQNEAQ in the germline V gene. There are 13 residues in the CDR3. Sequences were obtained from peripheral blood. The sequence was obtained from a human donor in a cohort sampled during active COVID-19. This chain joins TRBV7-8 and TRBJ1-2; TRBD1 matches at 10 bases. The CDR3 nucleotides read TGTGCCAGCAGCTCCGGGACAGGGGACGGCTACACCTTC. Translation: CASSSGTGDGYTF.